Given below is one T cell receptor beta chain in context. This table comes from immunoSEQ multiplex PCR, and its TCRdb copy is limited to in-frame clones, with some not included. The data contain 130,000 to 150,000 clones, roughly 90% of them singletons. These data belong to a study of blood T cell repertoires in COVID-19. Whole-study context: T cells, B-cell-depleted T cells, or PBMCs provided the cDNA or gDNA that served as material.

Ages ranged from about 18 to 89 years, with residence in fewer than 25 US areas. CDR1 and CDR2 from the germline V gene are MGHRA and YSYEKL. After removal of 6 bases from V and 4 bases from J, the junction contained 4 bases not matched to a gene. This CDR3 region has 14 residues. The sample was PBMCs or T cells enriched from blood (not recorded which). The rearrangement links TRBV4-1 to TRBJ2-3; 10 bases align to TRBD1. This TCR derives from a woman between 40 and 50 years old who had been exposed to COVID-19. The CDR3 sequence: CASRGQGIADTQYF. CDR3 coding DNA: TGCGCCAGCAGGGGACAGGGGATCGCAGATACGCAGTATTTT.